This T cell receptor beta chain was found in a study of T cell responses to AZD1222 COVID-19 vaccine. Germline CDR1 KGHSH, CDR2 LQKENI. The CDR3 is 13 residues long. Trimming took off 6 bases at V and 8 bases at J, with 16 bases between the two ends. Notes on the study in general: Most donors were white British, females outnumbered males, and clonal diversity was possibly underestimated. Baseline seropositives among AZD1222 recipients totaled only six or seven. Increased Spike-specific TCR breadth and depth were observed after two AZD1222 doses. Sampled repertoires all dated from after the peak T cell response.

Produced via immunoSEQ multiplex PCR; TCRdb's table is partial and in-frame only. In the table there are about 140,000 clones, more than 85% of which are singletons. Comment on this clone: No antigen is known for it.

This TCR derives from an adult who received the AZD1222 COVID-19 vaccine. The source material was peripheral blood, sampled 28 days after the second AZD1222 dose. The J gene is TRBJ1-1, the V gene TRBV18; tentatively, D is TRBD1 (5 bases). This CDR3 reads CASSTGLPGEAFF. Here the CDR3 DNA reads TGTGCCAGCTCTACGGGACTCCCCGGGGAAGCTTTCTTT.